This T cell receptor (beta chain) came from a study of cytomegalovirus exposure and HLA in healthy donors. V was shortened by 3 bases and J by 0 bases, with 12 bases between the two germline ends. Per germline, CDR1 LNHDA and CDR2 SQIVND (reference sequence). The CDR3 sequence is 16 residues long. PCR employed 60 Vbeta and 13 Jbeta primers. Assay: immunoSEQ multiplex PCR; the TCRdb copy retains only in-frame clones and omits some. The sample lists about 180,000 clones, 84% occurring once. The V and J genes are TRBV19 and TRBJ2-1; unclear D gene. The sample comprised PBMCs. The source of this sequence is a girl aged 2 to 9 in good health and CMV-seropositive. CDR3 amino acids: CASSINRDSSYNEQFF. CDR3 bases: TGTGCCAGTAGTATTAACCGTGACTCCTCCTACAATGAGCAGTTCTTC.